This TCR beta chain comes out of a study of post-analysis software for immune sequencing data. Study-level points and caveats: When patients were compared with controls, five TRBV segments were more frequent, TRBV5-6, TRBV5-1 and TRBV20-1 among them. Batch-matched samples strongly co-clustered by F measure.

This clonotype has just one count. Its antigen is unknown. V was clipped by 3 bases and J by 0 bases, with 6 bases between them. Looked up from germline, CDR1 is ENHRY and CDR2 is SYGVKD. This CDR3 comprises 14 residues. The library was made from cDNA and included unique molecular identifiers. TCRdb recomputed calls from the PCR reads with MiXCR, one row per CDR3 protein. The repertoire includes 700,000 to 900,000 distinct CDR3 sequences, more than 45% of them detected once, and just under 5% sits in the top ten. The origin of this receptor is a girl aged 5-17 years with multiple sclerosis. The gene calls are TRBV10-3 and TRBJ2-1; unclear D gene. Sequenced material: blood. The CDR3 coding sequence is TGTGCCATCAGTGATCCTCTCTCCTACAATGAGCAGTTCTTC. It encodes CAISDPLSYNEQFF.